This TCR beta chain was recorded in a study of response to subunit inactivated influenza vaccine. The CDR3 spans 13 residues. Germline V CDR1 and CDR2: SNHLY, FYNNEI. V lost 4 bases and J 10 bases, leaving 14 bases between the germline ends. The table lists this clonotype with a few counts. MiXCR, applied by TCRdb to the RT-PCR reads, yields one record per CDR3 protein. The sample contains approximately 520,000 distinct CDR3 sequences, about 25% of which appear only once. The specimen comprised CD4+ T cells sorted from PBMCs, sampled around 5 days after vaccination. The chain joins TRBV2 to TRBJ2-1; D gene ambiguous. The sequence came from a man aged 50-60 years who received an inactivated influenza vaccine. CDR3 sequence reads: CASSVWEGMEQFF. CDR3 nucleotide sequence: TGTGCCAGCAGTGTTTGGGAAGGGATGGAGCAGTTCTTC.